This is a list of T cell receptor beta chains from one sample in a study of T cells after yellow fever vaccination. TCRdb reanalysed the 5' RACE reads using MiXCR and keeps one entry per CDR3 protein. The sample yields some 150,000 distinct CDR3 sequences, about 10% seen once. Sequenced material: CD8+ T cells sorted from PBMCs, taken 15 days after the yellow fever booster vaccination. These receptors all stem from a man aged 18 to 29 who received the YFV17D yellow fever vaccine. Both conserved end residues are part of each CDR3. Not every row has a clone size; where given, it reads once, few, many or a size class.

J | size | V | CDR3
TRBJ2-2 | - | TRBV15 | CATSRDRGITGELFF
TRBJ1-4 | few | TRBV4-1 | CASSQEWGATNEKLFF
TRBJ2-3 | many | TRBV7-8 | CASSSPARGAKDTQYF
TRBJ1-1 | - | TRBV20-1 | CSARGIGTEAFF
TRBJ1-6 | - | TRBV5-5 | CASSSDDREVTNSPLHF
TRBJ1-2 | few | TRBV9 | CASSARVAHYGYTF
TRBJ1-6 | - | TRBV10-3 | CAIRDRGLIGSPLHF
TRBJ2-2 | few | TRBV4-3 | CASSQGYRGTDTGELFF
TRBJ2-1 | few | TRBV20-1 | CSARDASGGAIPFF
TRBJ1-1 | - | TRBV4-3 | CASSQDPRIEGEAFF
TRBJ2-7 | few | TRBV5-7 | CASSLIVGDATTYEQYF
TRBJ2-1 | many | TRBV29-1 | CSVEDWSSGAGDEQFF
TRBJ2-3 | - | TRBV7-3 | CASSLILDSTDTQYF
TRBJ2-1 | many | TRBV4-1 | CASSLYQPRGTSYNEQFF
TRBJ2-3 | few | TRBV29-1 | CSVVWREADTQYF
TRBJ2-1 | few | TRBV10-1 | CASISGQGAAYPQSNEQFF
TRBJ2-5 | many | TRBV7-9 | CASSRATGTGFVETQYF
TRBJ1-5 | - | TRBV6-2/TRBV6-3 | CASSGDLYSNQPQHF
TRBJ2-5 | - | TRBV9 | CASSVEEQETQYF
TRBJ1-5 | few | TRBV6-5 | CASSEDSPNQPQHF
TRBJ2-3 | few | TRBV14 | CASSQESSGFTDTQYF
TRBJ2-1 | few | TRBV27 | CASSLDSGGWNEQFF
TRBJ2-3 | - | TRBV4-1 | CASSQDSSAPAIRGTQYF
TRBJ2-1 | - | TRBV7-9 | CASSAGTLNEQFF
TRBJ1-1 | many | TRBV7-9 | CAGAMGGTEAFF
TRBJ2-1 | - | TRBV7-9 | CASSRGERIYNEQFF
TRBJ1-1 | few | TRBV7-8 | CASSLRVDGAFF
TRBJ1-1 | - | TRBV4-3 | CASSQDWVENTEAFF
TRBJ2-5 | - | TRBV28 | CASSQTGGGETQYF
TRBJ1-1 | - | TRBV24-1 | CATSDSTGVAFF
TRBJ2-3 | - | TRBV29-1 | CSVNLAGASTDTQYF
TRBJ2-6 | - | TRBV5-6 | CASSFGAGANVLTF
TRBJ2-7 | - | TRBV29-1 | CSARTGLSTYEQYF
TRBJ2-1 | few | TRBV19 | CASSTRDRGNEQFF
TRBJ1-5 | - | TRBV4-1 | CASSQGPGRNQPQHF
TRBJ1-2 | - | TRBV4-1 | CASSQWRGESGYTF
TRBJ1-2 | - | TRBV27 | CASKYGGGQGYTF
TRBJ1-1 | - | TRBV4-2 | CASSQADRASPLNTEAFF
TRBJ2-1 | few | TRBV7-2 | CASSFSAGQGYEQFF
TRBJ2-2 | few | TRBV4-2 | CASSPEWANTGELFF
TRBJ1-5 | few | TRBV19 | CASKPPGGGQPQHF
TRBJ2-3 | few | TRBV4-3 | CASSQVIPGTVLGTDTQYF
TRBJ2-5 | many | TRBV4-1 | CASSQYIAGGRETQYF
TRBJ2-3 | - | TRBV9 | CASSAYRGSTDTQYF
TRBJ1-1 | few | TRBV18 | CASSPSGRVNTEAFF
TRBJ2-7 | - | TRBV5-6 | CASSLESLGGYEQYF
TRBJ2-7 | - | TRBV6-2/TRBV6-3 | CASSSSEQYF
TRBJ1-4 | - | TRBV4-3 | CASSQLRTVNEKLFF
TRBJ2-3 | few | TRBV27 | CASSLWNADTQYF
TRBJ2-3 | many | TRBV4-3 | CASSQAVAGGRSSTDTQYF
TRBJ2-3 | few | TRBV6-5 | CATKAATLTDTQYF
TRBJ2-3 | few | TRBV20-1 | CSARRDYTDTQYF
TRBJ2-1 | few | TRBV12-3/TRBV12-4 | CASSSTGTYNEQFF